These T cell receptor beta chains were read from a single sample in a study of T-cell reconstitution after alpha-beta-depleted transplantation in children. TCRdb reprocessed the PCR reads with MiXCR, giving one entry per CDR3 protein. Among fewer than 550,000 distinct CDR3 sequences listed, about an eighth were seen once. Here the sequenced sample was PBMCs, mostly from graft donor cells, taken 180 days after TCRalphabeta/CD19-depleted stem cell transplant. Every receptor here comes from a female patient aged 2-9 years who had a stem cell transplant for aplastic anemia, so the T cells may come from the graft donor. The CDR3 runs from the conserved cysteine through the conserved F or W. A D gene is named only where the DNA matches it firmly. The listing skips clone size in some rows; elsewhere it reads once, few, many or a size class.

V gene	clone size	J gene	D gene	CDR3 length	CDR3 DNA	CDR3 protein
TRBV7-3	few	TRBJ2-7	.	13	TGTGCCAGCAGCTCATCCCCCGGAGACGAGCAGTACTTC	CASSSSPGDEQYF
TRBV12-3/TRBV12-4	many	TRBJ2-7	.	15	TGTGCCAGCAGTTTAAGGCCTCTTGCCTCCTACGAGCAGTACTTC	CASSLRPLASYEQYF
TRBV12-5	few	TRBJ1-1	.	13	TGTGCTAGTGGCCGGGGAAGGGTCGCTGAAGCTTTCTTT	CASGRGRVAEAFF
TRBV5-1	few	TRBJ2-5	TRBD2	16	TGCGCCAGCAGCTTGGGGTCTAGCGGGGGTATGGAGACCCAGTACTTC	CASSLGSSGGMETQYF
TRBV24-1	few	TRBJ2-3	.	15	TGTGCCACCAGTGAATCGTTAGGATTCACAGATACGCAGTATTTT	CATSESLGFTDTQYF
TRBV11-2	.	TRBJ2-2	TRBD2	19	TGTGCCAGCAGCTTAAAACCGGTGCTAGCGGGACCATTCACCGGGGAGCTGTTTTTT	CASSLKPVLAGPFTGELFF
TRBV6-2/TRBV6-3	.	TRBJ1-5	.	12	TGTGCCAGCAAAACGGGAACTCAGCCCCAGCATTTT	CASKTGTQPQHF
TRBV13	few	TRBJ2-5	.	13	TGTGCCAGCAGCTTAGTACCAGAGCCGACCCAGTACTTC	CASSLVPEPTQYF
TRBV15	few	TRBJ2-1	.	14	TGTGCCACCAGCAGCGAAACTAGGCGCGATGAGCAGTTCTTC	CATSSETRRDEQFF
TRBV5-1	.	TRBJ1-1	TRBD1	16	TGCGCCAGCAGGGCCCGGCGGACAGGGGTAGACACTGAAGCTTTCTTT	CASRARRTGVDTEAFF
TRBV5-1	few	TRBJ2-3	.	14	TGCGCCAGCAGCTTGAGGGCGACCACAGATACGCAGTATTTT	CASSLRATTDTQYF
TRBV5-1	few	TRBJ2-1	TRBD1	13	TGCGCCAGCAGCCCAAGCTCCGGGACAGGGCAGTTCTTC	CASSPSSGTGQFF
TRBV5-1	.	TRBJ2-7	.	15	TGCGCCAGCAGCGCCAGGGTTGTGGGCTCCTACGAGCAGTACTTC	CASSARVVGSYEQYF
TRBV29-1	.	TRBJ1-2	.	13	TGCAGCGTTGACCCGGTCATCAACTATGGCTACACCTTC	CSVDPVINYGYTF
TRBV25-1	.	TRBJ2-1	TRBD2	14	TGTGCCAGCAGTGTGCTCGGGACTAGAGGTGAGCAGTTCTTC	CASSVLGTRGEQFF
TRBV6-2/TRBV6-3	.	TRBJ2-5	TRBD1	20	TGTGCCAGCAGTTACTATCGAGTTGAGACTGAAGCCGGGACAGAAGAGACCCAGTACTTC	CASSYYRVETEAGTEETQYF
TRBV12-3/TRBV12-4	.	TRBJ2-6	.	14	TGTGCCAGCAGGGTGAGCTCTGGGGCCAACGTCCTGACTTTC	CASRVSSGANVLTF
TRBV20-1	.	TRBJ1-5	.	13	TGCAGTGCTAGAAAGGCCAGCGATCAGCCCCAGCATTTT	CSARKASDQPQHF
TRBV5-1	few	TRBJ2-1	TRBD2	17	TGCGCCAGCAGCTTGGATTCTAGCGGGAGGGCCCAGAATGAGCAGTTCTTC	CASSLDSSGRAQNEQFF
TRBV28	few	TRBJ2-5	TRBD1	15	TGTGCCAGCAGTCTGGGACAGGGGGCGTGGGAGACCCAGTACTTC	CASSLGQGAWETQYF
TRBV4-3	.	TRBJ2-3	.	14	TGCGCCAGAGGTGGGGGGTTGGGAGCAGATACGCAGTATTTT	CARGGGLGADTQYF
TRBV12-5	few	TRBJ1-1	.	14	TGTGCTAGTGGTTTCCGTATCATGAACACTGAAGCTTTCTTT	CASGFRIMNTEAFF
TRBV29-1	.	TRBJ2-5	.	12	TGCAGCGTCATCGACCGAAAAGAGACCCAGTACTTC	CSVIDRKETQYF
TRBV18	.	TRBJ1-5	.	15	TGTGCCAGCTCACCATATATGGGGGCACGGAAACCCCAGCATTTT	CASSPYMGARKPQHF
TRBV12-3/TRBV12-4	.	TRBJ1-2	TRBD1	13	TGTGCCAGCAGCTTGGGACAGGGTTTTGGCTACACCTTC	CASSLGQGFGYTF
TRBV20-1	few	TRBJ2-5	TRBD1	12	TGCAGCGGAGGACAGGGCGGAGAGACCCAGTACTTC	CSGGQGGETQYF
TRBV20-1	.	TRBJ2-5	.	13	TGCAGTGCGGCCGGGACTCCCCAAGAGACCCAGTACTTC	CSAAGTPQETQYF
TRBV19	few	TRBJ2-5	TRBD2	15	TGTGCCAGTAGTTGGAGCGGGGCCCTCCAAGAGACCCAGTACTTC	CASSWSGALQETQYF
TRBV19	.	TRBJ2-2	.	14	TGTGCCAGTAGTATACGGGCGGGGCCCGGGGAGCTGTTTTTT	CASSIRAGPGELFF
TRBV7-9	few	TRBJ2-5	.	14	TGTGCCAGCACCCCGAGGGGCGGGAATGAGACCCAGTACTTC	CASTPRGGNETQYF
TRBV28	.	TRBJ2-1	.	14	TGTGCCAGCAGACGCCCGGGACCCTTAAAGGGGCAGTTCTTC	CASRRPGPLKGQFF
TRBV28	many	TRBJ1-3	.	15	TGTGCCAGCAGTTTTGCGGGCTCCTCTGGAAACACCATATATTTT	CASSFAGSSGNTIYF
TRBV29-1	few	TRBJ2-1	.	13	TGCAGCGTTGAAAGGTTTTTAGAAAATGAGCAGTTCTTC	CSVERFLENEQFF
TRBV20-1	few	TRBJ2-2	TRBD2	13	TGCAGTGCCGCCGGGACTAGCTCCGGGGAGCTGTTTTTT	CSAAGTSSGELFF
TRBV7-2	.	TRBJ2-7	TRBD2	15	TGTGCCAGCAGCTCCCAGAGCGGGAGTTTATACGAGCAGTACTTC	CASSSQSGSLYEQYF
TRBV29-1	few	TRBJ2-3	TRBD2	11	TGCAGCGTAGCGGGACCAGATACGCAGTATTTT	CSVAGPDTQYF
TRBV29-1	.	TRBJ1-3	.	15	TGCAGCGCCTCTTTGGACACGAACTCTGGAAACACCATATATTTT	CSASLDTNSGNTIYF
TRBV27	few	TRBJ2-7	.	18	TGTGCCAGCAGTACCCGATACGAGAGGGGGAGGCCCTCCTACGAGCAGTACTTC	CASSTRYERGRPSYEQYF
TRBV12-3/TRBV12-4	.	TRBJ2-1	TRBD2	17	TGTGCCAGCAGCCTCCCTAGCGGGAGGCCCCCCGACGATGAGCAGTTCTTC	CASSLPSGRPPDDEQFF
TRBV19	few	TRBJ2-1	.	15	TGTGCCAGTAGTTTAACGCGGGAAAGGGGCAATGAGCAGTTCTTC	CASSLTRERGNEQFF